The T cell receptor beta chain described here comes from a study of cytomegalovirus exposure and HLA in healthy donors. Turning to the study itself: Of the donors genotyped, 300 to 500 in all, about 76% fell in the Caucasian-associated ancestry cluster. General study findings and limits: An analysis was carried out later, and it reportedly showed fewer N-insertions in an Asian-associated ancestry cluster than the roughly 670-donor mean. For TCR beta chains, V- and J-gene trimming was later linked to a missense DCLRE1C variant. More clonal expansion characterized HLA-associated TCR beta chains than equally common others in a later analysis.

As to this clone: What it binds is unknown. The sample has other DNA sequences that encode this CDR3 too.

Germline CDR1 reads DFQATT; CDR2 reads SNEGSKA (reference sequence). The V end lost 3 bases, the J end lost 5 bases, and 6 bases lay between the germline ends. This CDR3 is 11 amino acids long. Primers: 60 Vbeta forward and 13 Jbeta reverse. Only in-frame clones appear in the TCRdb table, and some are missing; sequencing was by immunoSEQ multiplex PCR. This table holds under 150,000 clones, 81% found once. The origin of this receptor is a man aged 18 to 29 in good health and CMV-seronegative. Sequenced: PBMCs. The V call is TRBV20-1, the J call TRBJ2-3; no reliable D call. CDR3 loop: CSASAGDTQYF. The CDR3 nucleotides read TGCAGTGCTAGTGCAGGAGATACGCAGTATTTT.